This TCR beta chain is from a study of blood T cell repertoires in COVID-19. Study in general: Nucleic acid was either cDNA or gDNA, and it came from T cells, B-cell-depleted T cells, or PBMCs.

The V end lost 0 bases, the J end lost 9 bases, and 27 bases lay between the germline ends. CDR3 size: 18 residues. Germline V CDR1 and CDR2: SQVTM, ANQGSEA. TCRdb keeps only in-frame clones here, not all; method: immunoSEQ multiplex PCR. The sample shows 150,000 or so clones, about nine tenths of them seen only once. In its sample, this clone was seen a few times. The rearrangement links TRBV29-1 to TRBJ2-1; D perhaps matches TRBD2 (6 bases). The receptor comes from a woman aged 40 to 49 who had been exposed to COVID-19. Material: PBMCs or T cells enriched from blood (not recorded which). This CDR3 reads CSVEDGTLGGIPYGEQFF. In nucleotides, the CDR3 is TGCAGCGTTGAAGATGGGACCTTGGGCGGGATCCCGTACGGTGAGCAGTTCTTC.